This is a list of T cell receptor beta chains from one sample in a study of patients and donors after allogeneic stem cell transplantation. TCRdb re-called the RT-PCR reads through MiXCR, storing one row per CDR3 protein. The table includes over 65,000 distinct CDR3 sequences, around 27% detected once. Sequenced: blood, either unsorted or a sorted T cell fraction (not recorded which). The receptors here all came from a human donor who was either an allogeneic HSCT recipient or a stem cell or donor lymphocyte infusion donor (not recorded which). It is not recorded whose cells these are; they may come from a transplant donor. CDR3s leave out the opening cysteine and the closing phenylalanine or tryptophan.

v_gene	j_gene	CDR3aa
TRBV29-1	TRBJ1-2	SAAGQRYGYT
TRBV5-1	TRBJ1-2	ASSPRQGDTQSLGYT
TRBV7-3	TRBJ2-1	ASSLTGGVYNEQF
TRBV5-1	TRBJ1-2	ASSLSGPLNYGYT
TRBV19	TRBJ2-2	ASSMQTLTGELF
TRBV20-1	TRBJ2-3	SARSPGLAPSTDTQY
TRBV5-1	TRBJ1-6	ASRAGTYNSPLH
TRBV12-3/TRBV12-4	TRBJ2-7	ASSLARQTTYEQY
TRBV20-1	TRBJ2-7	SARDPSRQEQY
TRBV5-1	TRBJ1-1	ASRGGEKRYEAF
TRBV7-2	TRBJ2-3	ASSLGVTRGPDFY
TRBV13	TRBJ2-7	ASSLTSSGKAHEQY
TRBV7-6	TRBJ2-2	ASSELTSGNTGELF
TRBV12-3/TRBV12-4	TRBJ2-5	ASSLVGLAEETQY
TRBV5-1	TRBJ2-5	ASSLVQGKETQY
TRBV5-1	TRBJ2-1	ASSLALGLAGVGYEQF
TRBV7-2	TRBJ1-1	ASSSTGQVEEAEAF
TRBV12-3/TRBV12-4	TRBJ1-2	ASSLDGPGYI
TRBV7-9	TRBJ1-4	ACSGRGREKLF
TRBV20-1	TRBJ2-1	SARGGVRTSYNEQF
TRBV4-3	TRBJ2-4	ASSQDLRMASPNIQY
TRBV20-1	TRBJ2-1	SASSSGGSYNEQF
TRBV20-1	TRBJ1-2	SARPTGGRFDGYT
TRBV20-1	TRBJ1-2	SASTGLSYGYT
TRBV7-9	TRBJ1-4	ASSPNGATNEKLF
TRBV4-1	TRBJ2-7	ASSRSGTSGSYEQY
TRBV20-1	TRBJ2-1	SAQTGWTYNEQF
TRBV6-5	TRBJ1-4	ASSYKRAGVREKLF
TRBV20-1	TRBJ1-2	SAREGAPTNYGYT
TRBV18	TRBJ2-1	ASSPWSETTYNEQF
TRBV5-6	TRBJ1-4	ASSLARAEKLF
TRBV11-2	TRBJ2-4	ASSLESPGTLAKNIQY
TRBV6-5	TRBJ1-2	ASSLRVSDYGYT
TRBV12-3/TRBV12-4	TRBJ1-2	ASSSRGLYGYT
TRBV7-9	TRBJ2-7	ASSLGKYEQY
TRBV12-3/TRBV12-4	TRBJ1-6	ASSLWRQFGSPLH
TRBV6-6	TRBJ2-1	ASSYSPYNEQF
TRBV27	TRBJ2-2	ASSLGLAGARRTGELF
TRBV5-8	TRBJ2-7	ASRPGQSYEQY
TRBV4-1	TRBJ2-3	ASSQEGTGSDTQY
TRBV7-6	TRBJ2-3	ASSLMSDTQY
TRBV10-3	TRBJ1-4	AIGDEKLF
TRBV9	TRBJ2-5	ASSVVEDRRQETQY
TRBV3-1	TRBJ2-3	ASSQDRNRRGTDTQY
TRBV6-5	TRBJ1-2	ASSVSGALNGYT
TRBV5-1	TRBJ2-3	ASSLALTQY
TRBV13	TRBJ2-5	ASSLKETQY
TRBV30	TRBJ1-1	AWSVQGSTTEAF
TRBV7-2	TRBJ2-5	ASSLRTAIQETQY